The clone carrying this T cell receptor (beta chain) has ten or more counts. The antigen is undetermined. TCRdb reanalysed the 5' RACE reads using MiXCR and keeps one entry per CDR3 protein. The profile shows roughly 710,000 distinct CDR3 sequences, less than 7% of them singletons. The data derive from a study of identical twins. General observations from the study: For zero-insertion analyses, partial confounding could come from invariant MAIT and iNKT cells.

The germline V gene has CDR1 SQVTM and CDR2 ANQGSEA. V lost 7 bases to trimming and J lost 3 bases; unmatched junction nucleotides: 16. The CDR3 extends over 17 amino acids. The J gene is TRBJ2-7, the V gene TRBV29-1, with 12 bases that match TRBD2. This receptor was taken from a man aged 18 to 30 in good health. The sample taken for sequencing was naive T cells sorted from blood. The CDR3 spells CSAREEGGLAGLYEQYF. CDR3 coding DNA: TGCAGCGCTAGGGAGGAAGGTGGACTAGCGGGACTCTACGAGCAGTACTTC.